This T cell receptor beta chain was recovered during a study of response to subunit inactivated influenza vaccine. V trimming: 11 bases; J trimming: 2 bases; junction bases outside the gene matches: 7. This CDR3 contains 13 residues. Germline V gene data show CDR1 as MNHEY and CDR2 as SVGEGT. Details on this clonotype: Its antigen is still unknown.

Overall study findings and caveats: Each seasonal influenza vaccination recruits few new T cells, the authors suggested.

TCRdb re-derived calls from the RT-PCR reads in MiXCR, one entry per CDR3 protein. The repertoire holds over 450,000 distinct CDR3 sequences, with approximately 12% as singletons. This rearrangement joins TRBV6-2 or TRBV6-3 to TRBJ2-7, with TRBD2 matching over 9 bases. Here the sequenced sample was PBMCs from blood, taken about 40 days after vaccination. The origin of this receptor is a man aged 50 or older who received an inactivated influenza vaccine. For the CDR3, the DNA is TGTGCCTGCCATAGCGGGAGCACCTACGAGCAGTACTTC. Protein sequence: CACHSGSTYEQYF.